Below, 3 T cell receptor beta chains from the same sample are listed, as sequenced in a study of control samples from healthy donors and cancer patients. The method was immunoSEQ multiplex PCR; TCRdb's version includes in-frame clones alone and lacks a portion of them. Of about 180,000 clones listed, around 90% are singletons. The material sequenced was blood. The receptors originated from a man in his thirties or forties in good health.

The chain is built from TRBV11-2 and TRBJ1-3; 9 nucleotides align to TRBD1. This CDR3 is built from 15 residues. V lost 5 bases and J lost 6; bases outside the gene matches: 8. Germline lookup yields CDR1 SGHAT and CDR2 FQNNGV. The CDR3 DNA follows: TGTGCCAGCAGCCCCAGGACAGGGGTCAAAAACACCATATATTTT. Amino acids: CASSPRTGVKNTIYF.

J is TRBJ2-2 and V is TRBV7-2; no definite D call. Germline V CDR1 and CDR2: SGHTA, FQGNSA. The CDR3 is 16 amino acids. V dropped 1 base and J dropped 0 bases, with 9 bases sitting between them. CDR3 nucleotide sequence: TGTGCCAGCAGCTTAGTTGTCACGGCGAACACCGGGGAGCTGTTTTTT. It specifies CASSLVVTANTGELFF. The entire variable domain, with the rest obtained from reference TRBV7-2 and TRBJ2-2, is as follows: GAGVSQSPSNKVTEKGKDVELRCDPISGHTALYWYRQSLGQGLEFLIYFQGNSAPDKSGLPSDRFSAERTGGSVSTLTIQRTQQEDSAVYLCASSLVVTANTGELFFGEGSRLTVL.

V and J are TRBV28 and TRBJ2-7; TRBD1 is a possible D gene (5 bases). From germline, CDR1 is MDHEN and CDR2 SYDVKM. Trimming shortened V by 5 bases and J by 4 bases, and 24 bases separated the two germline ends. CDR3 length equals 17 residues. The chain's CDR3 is CASSLSWTTSRVYEQYF. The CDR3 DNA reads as TGTGCCAGCAGTCTATCCTGGACAACGTCCCGCGTGTACGAGCAGTACTTC.